The subject of this entry is one T cell receptor beta chain. In the original analysis: Scientists estimated how many nucleated cells there were by amplifying reference gene primers. The protocol was immunoSEQ multiplex PCR, while the TCRdb copy is restricted to in-frame clones and leaves out a portion. That table furnishes V, J and clone size, whereas the DNA furnished D and trimming. The table records under 75,000 clones, roughly 84% of them present only once. The entry originates in a study of blood T cell repertoires in COVID-19. Background on the study: Acute-phase and convalescent COVID-19 samples originated in the United States, Italy and Spain. Sources were T cells, B-cell-depleted T cells, or PBMCs; the material itself was cDNA or gDNA.

This CDR3 has 15 amino acids. Deletions cut 5 bases from V and 5 bases from J, with 15 bases between. The germline V gene has CDR1 LNHDA and CDR2 SQIVND (reference sequence). The chain couples TRBV19 to TRBJ1-4, with D possibly TRBD1 on 6 matching bases. The clonotype was recovered from a woman in her seventies with acute or convalescent COVID-19. The sequenced sample consisted of peripheral blood. The CDR3 is CASSLTDRRNEKLFF. The CDR3 DNA is TGTGCCAGTAGTCTAACGGACAGAAGAAATGAAAAACTGTTTTTT.